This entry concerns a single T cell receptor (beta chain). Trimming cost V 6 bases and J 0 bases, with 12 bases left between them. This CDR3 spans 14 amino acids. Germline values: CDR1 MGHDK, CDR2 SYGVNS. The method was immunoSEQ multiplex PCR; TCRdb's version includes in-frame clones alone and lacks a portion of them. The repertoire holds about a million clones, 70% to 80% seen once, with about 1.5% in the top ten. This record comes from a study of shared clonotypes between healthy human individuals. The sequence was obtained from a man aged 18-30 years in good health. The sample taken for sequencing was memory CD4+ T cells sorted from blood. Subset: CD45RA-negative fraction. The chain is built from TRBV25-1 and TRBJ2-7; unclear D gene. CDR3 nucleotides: TGTGCCAGCAGATCGGACGTGAGCTCCTACGAGCAGTACTTC. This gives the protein CASRSDVSSYEQYF.